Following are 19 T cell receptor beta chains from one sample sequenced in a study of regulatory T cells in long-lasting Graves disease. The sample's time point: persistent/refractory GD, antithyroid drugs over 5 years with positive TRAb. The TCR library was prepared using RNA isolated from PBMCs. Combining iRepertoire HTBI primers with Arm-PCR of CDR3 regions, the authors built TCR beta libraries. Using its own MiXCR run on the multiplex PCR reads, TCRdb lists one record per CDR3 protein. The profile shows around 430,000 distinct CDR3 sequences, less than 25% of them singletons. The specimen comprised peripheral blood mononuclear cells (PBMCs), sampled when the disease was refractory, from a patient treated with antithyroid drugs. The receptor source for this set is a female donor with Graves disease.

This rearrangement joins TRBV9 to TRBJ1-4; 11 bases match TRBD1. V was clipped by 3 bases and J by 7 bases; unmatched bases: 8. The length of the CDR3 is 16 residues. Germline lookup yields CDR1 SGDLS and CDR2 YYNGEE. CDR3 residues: CASSGTGGTGGEKLFF. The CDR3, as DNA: TGTGCCAGCAGCGGAACAGGTGGGACAGGGGGTGAAAAACTGTTTTTT.

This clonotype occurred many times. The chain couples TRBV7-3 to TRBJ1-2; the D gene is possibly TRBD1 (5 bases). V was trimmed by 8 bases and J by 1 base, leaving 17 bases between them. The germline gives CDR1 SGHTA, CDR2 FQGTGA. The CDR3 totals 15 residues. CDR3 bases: TGTGCCAGCGGGCGAGGAGGGGCCGATAACTATGGCTACACCTTC. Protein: CASGRGGADNYGYTF.

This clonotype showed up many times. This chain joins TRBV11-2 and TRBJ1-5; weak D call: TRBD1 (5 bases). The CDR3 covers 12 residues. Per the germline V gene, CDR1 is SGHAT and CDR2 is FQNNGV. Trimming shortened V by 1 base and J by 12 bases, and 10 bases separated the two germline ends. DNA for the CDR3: TGTGCCAGCAGCTTAGTCGGGGGAATCCAGCATTTT. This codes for CASSLVGGIQHF.

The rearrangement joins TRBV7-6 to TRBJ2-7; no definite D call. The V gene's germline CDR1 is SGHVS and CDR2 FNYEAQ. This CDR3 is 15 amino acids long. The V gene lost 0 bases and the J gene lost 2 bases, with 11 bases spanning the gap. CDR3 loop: CASSLAESVAYEQYF. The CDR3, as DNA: TGTGCCAGCAGCTTAGCGGAGAGCGTTGCCTACGAGCAGTACTTC.

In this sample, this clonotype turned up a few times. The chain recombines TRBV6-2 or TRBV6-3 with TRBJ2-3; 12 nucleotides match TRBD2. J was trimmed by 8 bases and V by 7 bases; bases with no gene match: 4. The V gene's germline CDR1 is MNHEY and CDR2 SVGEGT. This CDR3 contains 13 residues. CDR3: CASNGLAGTTQYF. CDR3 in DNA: TGTGCCAGCAACGGACTAGCGGGGACTACGCAGTATTTT.

The CDR3 region has the DNA TGTGCCAGCAGCTTAGTCCTAGCGGGGGTAGGGGAGACCCAGTACTTC. Translating gives CASSLVLAGVGETQYF. The V call is TRBV7-6, the J call TRBJ2-5, with 10 bases that match TRBD2. This CDR3 has 16 residues. Germline CDR1 and CDR2: SGHVS and FNYEAQ. J gave up 5 bases and V 1 base, and 7 bases lay outside the gene matches.

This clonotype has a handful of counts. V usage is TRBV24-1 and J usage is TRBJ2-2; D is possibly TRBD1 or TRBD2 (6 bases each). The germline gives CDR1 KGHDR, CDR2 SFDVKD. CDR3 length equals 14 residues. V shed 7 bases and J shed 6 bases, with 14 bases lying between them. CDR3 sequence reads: CATSSRGASGELFF. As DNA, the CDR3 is TGTGCCACCAGCAGTAGGGGGGCCTCCGGGGAGCTGTTTTTT.

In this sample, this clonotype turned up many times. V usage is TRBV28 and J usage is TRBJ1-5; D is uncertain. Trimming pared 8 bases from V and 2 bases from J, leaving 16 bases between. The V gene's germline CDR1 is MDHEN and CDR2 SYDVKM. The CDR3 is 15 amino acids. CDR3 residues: CASGFSGAGNQPQHF. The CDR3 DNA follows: TGTGCCAGCGGATTTTCGGGCGCGGGCAATCAGCCCCAGCATTTT.

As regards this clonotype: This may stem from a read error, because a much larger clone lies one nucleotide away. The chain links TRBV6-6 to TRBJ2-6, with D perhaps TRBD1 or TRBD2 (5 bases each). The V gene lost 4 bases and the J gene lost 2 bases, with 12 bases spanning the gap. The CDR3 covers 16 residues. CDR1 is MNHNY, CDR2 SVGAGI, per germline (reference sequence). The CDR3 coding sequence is TGTGCCAGCAGTTGCTCGAGAGGGGCTGGGGCCAACGTCCTGACTTTC. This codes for CASSCSRGAGANVLTF.

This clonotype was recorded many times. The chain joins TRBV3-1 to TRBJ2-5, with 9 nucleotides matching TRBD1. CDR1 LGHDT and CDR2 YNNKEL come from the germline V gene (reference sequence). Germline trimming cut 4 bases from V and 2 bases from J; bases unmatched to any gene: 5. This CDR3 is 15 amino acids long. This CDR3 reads CASSRGTGIQETQYF. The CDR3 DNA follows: TGTGCCAGCAGCCGAGGGACAGGGATTCAAGAGACCCAGTACTTC.

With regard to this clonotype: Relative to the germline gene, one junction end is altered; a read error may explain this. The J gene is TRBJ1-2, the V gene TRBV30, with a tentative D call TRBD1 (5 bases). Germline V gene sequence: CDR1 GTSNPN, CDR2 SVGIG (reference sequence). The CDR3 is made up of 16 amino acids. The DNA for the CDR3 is TGTACCTGGAGTCTCCGACGACGGTTCGAGGGGTATGGCTACACCTTC. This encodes CTWSLRRRFEGYGYTF.

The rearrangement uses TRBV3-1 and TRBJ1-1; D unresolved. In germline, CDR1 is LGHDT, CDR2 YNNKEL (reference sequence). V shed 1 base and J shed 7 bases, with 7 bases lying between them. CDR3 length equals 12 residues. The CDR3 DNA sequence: TGTGCCAGCAGCCAAGCTGGGCTTGAAGCTTTCTTT. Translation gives CASSQAGLEAFF.

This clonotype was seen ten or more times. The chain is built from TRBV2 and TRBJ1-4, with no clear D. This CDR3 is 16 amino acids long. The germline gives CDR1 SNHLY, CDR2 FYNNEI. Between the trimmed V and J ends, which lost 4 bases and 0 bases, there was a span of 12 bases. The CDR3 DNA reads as TGTGCCAGCAGTGTTCGGCCGAGTGCAACTAATGAAAAACTGTTTTTT. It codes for CASSVRPSATNEKLFF.

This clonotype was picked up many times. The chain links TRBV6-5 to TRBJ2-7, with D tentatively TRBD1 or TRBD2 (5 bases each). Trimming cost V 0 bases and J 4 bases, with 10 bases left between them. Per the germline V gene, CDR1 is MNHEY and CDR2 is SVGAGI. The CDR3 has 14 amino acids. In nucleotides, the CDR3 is TGTGCCAGCAGTTACTCCCGGTGGGGGTACGAGCAGTACTTC. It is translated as CASSYSRWGYEQYF.

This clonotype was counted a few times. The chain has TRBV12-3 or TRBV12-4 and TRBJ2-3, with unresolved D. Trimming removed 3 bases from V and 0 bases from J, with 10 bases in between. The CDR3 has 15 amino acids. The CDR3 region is CASSFRLSSTDTQYF. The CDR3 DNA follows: TGTGCCAGCAGTTTTCGGCTCTCTAGCACAGATACGCAGTATTTT.

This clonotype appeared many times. The CDR3 DNA reads as TGTGCCACCAACCCTCGTGATAATTCACCCCTCCACTTT. As protein: CATNPRDNSPLHF. V gene TRBV24-1 combines with J gene TRBJ1-6, with D unresolved. The CDR3 runs to 13 residues. CDR1 is KGHDR, CDR2 SFDVKD, per germline. Trimming took 8 bases from V and 5 from J, leaving 9 bases between them.

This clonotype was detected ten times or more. The DNA of the CDR3 is TGTGCCATCGGTCCCGGGGAGGGAGGCTACACCTTC. Protein: CAIGPGEGGYTF. This chain uses TRBV10-3 with TRBJ1-2; D unclear. Germline V gene sequence: CDR1 ENHRY, CDR2 SYGVKD. This CDR3 spans 12 amino acids. The germline V and J ends were trimmed by 8 bases and 8 bases, with 15 bases remaining between them.

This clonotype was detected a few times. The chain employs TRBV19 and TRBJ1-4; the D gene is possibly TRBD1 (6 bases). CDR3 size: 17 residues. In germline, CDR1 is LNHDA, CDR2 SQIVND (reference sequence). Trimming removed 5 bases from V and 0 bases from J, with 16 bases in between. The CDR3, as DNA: TGTGCCAGTAGTCCAAGACAGGAAATCGCAACTAATGAAAAACTGTTTTTT. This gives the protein CASSPRQEIATNEKLFF.

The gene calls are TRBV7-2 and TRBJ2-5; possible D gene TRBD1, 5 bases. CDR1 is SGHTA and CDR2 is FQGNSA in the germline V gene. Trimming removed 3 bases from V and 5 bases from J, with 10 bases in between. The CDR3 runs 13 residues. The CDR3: CASSFQGAETQYF. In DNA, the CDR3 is TGTGCCAGCAGCTTCCAGGGTGCGGAGACCCAGTACTTC. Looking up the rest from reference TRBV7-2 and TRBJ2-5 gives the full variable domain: GAGVSQSPSNKVTEKGKDVELRCDPISGHTALYWYRQSLGQGLEFLIYFQGNSAPDKSGLPSDRFSAERTGGSVSTLTIQRTQQEDSAVYLCASSFQGAETQYFGPGTRLLVL.